This T cell receptor (beta chain) was captured in a study of cytomegalovirus exposure and HLA in healthy donors listed by TCRdb under 2017. Background on the whole study: An earlier analysis of 587 of the donors reported 276 Gb of sequence data and approximately 120 million unique TCR beta sequences obtained from about 179 million T cells. An early release that covered 500 to 800 HLA-typed donors contained about 300 gigabases of sequencing data and about 93 million unique TCR sequences. Of the 300 to 500 genotyped donors, 75% to 85% were placed in the genetic ancestry cluster associated with self-reported Caucasian donors. The study aimed to test whether signatures of past pathogen exposure could be identified by cataloging public T cell receptors. The T cell repertoires of around 730 subjects were profiled by immunosequencing and related to cytomegalovirus serostatus. Besides the first cohort of some 670 subjects, a separate validation cohort made up of roughly 120 different subjects was used. The study combined high-throughput TCR immunosequencing, statistical association of individual TCRs with disease status, and machine learning to predict cytomegalovirus infection status. A later analysis re-examined previously published TCR beta repertoires from over 500 donors and added high-resolution HLA genotyping to investigate patterns of TCR occurrence. Rather than using new phenotypic data, the later analysis identified candidate immune exposures from TCR beta sequences and from how often those sequences occurred across donors. An earlier analysis of several hundred of the donors applied high-throughput TCR beta sequencing to assess whether each TCR beta V gene segment acted as functional or pseudogenic. Donor age, sex, ethnicity and CMV serostatus were compiled alongside the repertoire data. A later genetic analysis used genome-wide SNP genotypes for about 60% of the roughly 700 donors, treating that subset as a discovery cohort. Every discovery cohort repertoire had been produced on one sequencing platform. Both class I and class II loci were covered by HLA typing, at four-digit resolution. The number of donors typed differed by locus, with roughly 620-630 for A, B, C, DRB1 and DQB1, about 500 for DQA1, 606 for DPA1, and roughly 450 for DPB1. Roughly 5 DR-DQ haplotypes were handled as single units for association and clustering, since linkage in the cohort was strong. Among about 400 genotyped donors of the cohort, an average of approximately 220,000 unique TCR beta nucleotide sequences was sequenced per donor, of which about 19% were non-productive. Study-level results and caveats: Because some donors lacked HLA typing at each locus, the association tests relied only on the typed subset. In the study, some 180 TCR beta chains were listed as associated with cytomegalovirus. Fewer than 20 rarely observed V segments, including chromosome 9 orphons, were excluded from the earlier analysis of about 610 of the donors because counts were too low. According to a later analysis, most CMV-associated TCR beta chains appeared to be HLA-restricted, and the HLA associations seemed to be driven largely by CMV exposure. Some IMGT-functional V segments, including TRBV6-2 and TRBV6-3, could not be distinguished by the 87-base-pair reads and were therefore excluded. Presence/absence analyses assumed roughly uniform sequencing depth across donors, an assumption that may not hold. A group of highly shared sequence variants was considered likely to be a technical artifact of the sequencing pipeline. Several of the top co-occurrence clusters appeared to be linked to parvovirus B19, influenza, CMV and Epstein-Barr virus, according to a later analysis. Most TCR sequences were seen in very few donors, while some public TCRs were found in many individuals. In an earlier analysis of several hundred of the donors, most TCR beta V segments were observed in productive rearrangements about 90% or about 30% of the time, broadly matching IMGT annotations. A later analysis associated approximately 17,000 TCR beta sequences with specific HLA alleles at a false discovery rate of 0.05. Only TCR beta chains were sequenced in this cohort, and the absence of alpha or paired-chain data limited detectable features. A further reported finding was that TCR beta sequences accurately predicted the HLA-A and HLA-B alleles for most subjects in the first cohort. According to a later analysis, TCR association rates differed among HLA loci, with DRB1 alleles showing the most associated TCRs and HLA-C alleles showing the fewest. According to a later genetic analysis, donors in an Asian-associated ancestry cluster had fewer N-insertions in productive TCRs than the roughly 660-donor mean. It was suggested by the authors that the approach could potentially be generalized to other disease states and immunological phenotypes. In a later genetic analysis, a missense DCLRE1C variant was associated with V-gene and J-gene trimming of TCR beta chains, and the association was replicated in an independent cohort. Three of the identified cytomegalovirus-associated TCR beta chains were confirmed in vitro to be specific for cytomegalovirus antigens. Immune exposure information for the cohort was limited to CMV serostatus. A later analysis found that HLA-associated TCR beta chains were more clonally expanded and had lower generation probabilities than equally common non-associated chains. Correlated functional status among segregating V segments might be attributable to linkage disequilibrium, but an unknown experimental factor could not be ruled out. The classifier was reported to diagnose cytomegalovirus status with high specificity and sensitivity in both the original cohort and the validation cohort. When HLA alleles, especially DR and DQ, strongly co-occurred, TCR associations were difficult to assign to individual alleles.

With respect to this clone: The antigen it binds to is not known. The input lacks base qualities; no much larger clone sits a single base away.

The cohort comprised some 680 healthy bone marrow donors. At the time of sampling, all cohort members were nominally healthy, though unrecorded immune exposures were likely present. The donor tested CMV seropositive, placing the donor among the 250 to 350 seropositive members of the cohort. Each donor provided a peripheral blood sample, and peripheral blood mononuclear cells were used for TCR beta sequencing. The Qiagen DNeasy Blood Extraction Kit was used to extract genomic DNA from the blood cell samples. Receptors were amplified or captured by the immunoSEQ multiplex PCR assay. For the multiplex PCR, a mixture combining 60 forward primers for TCR Vbeta segments and 13 reverse primers for TCR Jbeta segments was used. The CDR3 region of rearranged TCR beta genes was amplified from genomic DNA by a multiplex PCR assay. Amplified TCR beta libraries were sequenced as 87-base-pair reads on the Illumina HiSeq System. Under the source paper's analysis protocol: A later analysis counted approximately 76 million unique TCR beta chains across the roughly 700 repertoires, and around 12 million of these chains were shared by at least two donors. A nearest-neighbor algorithm error-corrected the raw reads and collapsed the reads into unique sequences, merging closely related sequences to remove PCR and sequencing errors. CDR3 sequences were aligned to IMGT reference sequences to assign V, D and J gene segments. For a sequence to be retained, at least a six-nucleotide match to both a V gene segment and a J gene segment was required. A rearrangement was called productive if the CDR3 had no stop codons and remained in frame with V and J, and every other rearrangement was called non-productive. Following IMGT convention, CDR3 was defined as the stretch from the second conserved V-encoded cysteine up to the conserved J-encoded phenylalanine. Sequences without an unambiguous match to a single V gene segment were excluded from the earlier analysis of several hundred of the donors. In an earlier analysis of more than 500 of the donors, a V segment was called functional when productive rearrangements were above 56.7%, and segregating when the standard deviation between donors exceeded 5%. A statistical classification framework was developed to diagnose cytomegalovirus status using the catalog of TCR beta chain sequences. In a later analysis, TCR nucleotide sequences were compared against IMGT/GENE-DB human TR gene sequences so that V and J genes could be assigned. In a later analysis, CDR3 sequences and most-parsimonious VDJ recombination scenarios were assigned using the TCRdist pipeline. A later analysis defined each TCR beta chain by its CDR3 amino acid sequence plus V-gene family, and excluded reads lacking a unique V-gene family. A later analysis removed roughly 590 highly shared, low-generation-probability nucleotide sequences to deal with suspected cross-contamination and a sequencing artifact. For each public chain, a later analysis derived a clonal expansion index from normalized ranks of inferred template counts within each repertoire. In a later analysis, generation probabilities were computed with a VDJ recombination model fitted to out-of-frame rearrangements, and the resulting probabilities were checked against IGoR. A later analysis scored TCR-TCR, TCR-HLA and TCR-CMV co-occurrence with hypergeometric tests, applying a repertoire-size bias correction to TCR pairs. In a later analysis, false discovery rates were estimated by permuting HLA or CMV assignments 20 times. A later analysis grouped co-occurring TCRs with DBSCAN, adding TCRdist sequence similarity when clustering within HLA-allele-positive subsets. Repertoires with fewer than 30,000 or more than 120,000 public chains, plus five repertoires with anomalous nucleotide sharing, were excluded from co-occurrence clustering. TCRdb carries this immuneACCESS record with in-frame sequences only. Its versions omit some clonotypes, under half of them owing to an unresolved V gene in the studies checked, with the rest unexplained. V, J and clone size derive from that table, while D and trimming were established from the DNA sequence. The sample table contains 150,000 or so clones; only one count was recorded for 70% to 85% of them. Approximately 1.5% of the sample rests with the top ten.

CDR1 and CDR2, per the germline V gene, are SGHAT and FQNNGV. The CDR3 contains 16 residues, cysteine and phenylalanine counted. The kept DNA is CDR3 alone, 48 bases in frame from the first base. V and J are trimmed by 7 bases and 6 bases, and the gene matches miss 9 bases of the junction. The V and J genes are TRBV11-2 and TRBJ2-1; 13 bases in the middle match TRBD2. Material: PBMCs. The receptor comes from a man aged 25-45 years in good health and CMV-seropositive. The DNA sequence follows: TGTGCCAGCACCGAGCTTCGGACTAGCGGGAGCAATGAGCAGTTCTTC. Its protein reads: CASTELRTSGSNEQFF.